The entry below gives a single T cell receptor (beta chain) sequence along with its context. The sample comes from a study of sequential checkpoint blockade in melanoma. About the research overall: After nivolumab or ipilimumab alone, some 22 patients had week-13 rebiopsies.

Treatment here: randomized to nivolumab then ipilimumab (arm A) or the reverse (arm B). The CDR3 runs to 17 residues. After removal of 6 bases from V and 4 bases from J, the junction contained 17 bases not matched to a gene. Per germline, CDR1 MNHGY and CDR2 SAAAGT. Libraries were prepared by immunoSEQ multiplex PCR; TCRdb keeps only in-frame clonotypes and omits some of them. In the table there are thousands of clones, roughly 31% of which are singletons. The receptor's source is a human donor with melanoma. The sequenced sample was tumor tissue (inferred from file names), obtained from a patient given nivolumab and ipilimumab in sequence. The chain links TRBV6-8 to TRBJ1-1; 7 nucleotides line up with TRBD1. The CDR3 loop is CASSRLHRQGKRTEAFF. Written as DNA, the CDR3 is TGTGCCAGCAGCCGCCTCCACAGACAGGGTAAACGCACTGAAGCTTTCTTT.